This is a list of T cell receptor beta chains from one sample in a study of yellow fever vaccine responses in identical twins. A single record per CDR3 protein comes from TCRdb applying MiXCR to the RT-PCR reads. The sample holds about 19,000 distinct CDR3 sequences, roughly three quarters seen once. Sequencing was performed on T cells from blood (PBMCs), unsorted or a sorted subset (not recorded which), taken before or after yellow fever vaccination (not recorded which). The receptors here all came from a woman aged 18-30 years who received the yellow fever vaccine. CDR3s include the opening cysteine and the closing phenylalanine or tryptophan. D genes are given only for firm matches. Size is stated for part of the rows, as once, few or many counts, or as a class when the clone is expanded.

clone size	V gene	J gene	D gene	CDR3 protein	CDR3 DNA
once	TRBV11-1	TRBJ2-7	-	CASSLAGVGLNEQYF	TGTGCCAGCAGCTTAGCAGGGGTTGGTTTGAACGAGCAGTACTTC
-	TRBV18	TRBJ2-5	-	CASSPLTGSQETQYF	TGTGCCAGCTCACCACTCACAGGGTCCCAAGAGACCCAGTACTTC
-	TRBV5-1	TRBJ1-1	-	CASSLTTLGGDTEAFF	TGCGCCAGCAGCTTGACCACCCTGGGGGGGGACACTGAAGCTTTCTTT
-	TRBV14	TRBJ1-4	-	CASSQRWNEKLFF	TGTGCCAGCAGCCAACGGTGGAATGAAAAACTGTTTTTT
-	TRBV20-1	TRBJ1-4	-	CSARTAGLSNEKLFF	TGCAGTGCTAGGACAGCGGGGCTTTCAAACGAAAAACTGTTTTTT
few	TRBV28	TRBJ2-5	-	CASSVGDSDQETQYF	TGTGCCAGCAGCGTGGGGGACTCCGACCAAGAGACCCAGTACTTC
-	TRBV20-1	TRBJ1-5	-	CSAPYWINQPQHF	TGCAGTGCACCCTACTGGATCAATCAGCCCCAGCATTTT
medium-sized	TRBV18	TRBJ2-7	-	CASSPPHEQYF	TGTGCCAGCTCCCCGCCCCACGAGCAGTACTTC
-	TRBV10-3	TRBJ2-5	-	CAISDSKDSIMVETQYF	TGTGCCATCAGTGACTCTAAGGACAGCATAATGGTAGAGACCCAGTACTTC
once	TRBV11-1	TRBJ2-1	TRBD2	CASSLEGRREEFF	TGTGCCAGCAGCTTGGAAGGGCGGCGGGAGGAGTTCTTC
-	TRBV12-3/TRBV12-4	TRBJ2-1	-	CASSLINEQFF	TGTGCCAGCAGTTTGATTAATGAGCAGTTCTTC
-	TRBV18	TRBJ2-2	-	CASSPNRELNTGELFF	TGTGCCAGCTCACCGAACAGAGAATTGAACACCGGGGAGCTGTTTTTT
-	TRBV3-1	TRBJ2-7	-	CASSQDRVTEQYF	TGTGCCAGCAGCCAAGATCGGGTGACCGAGCAGTACTTC
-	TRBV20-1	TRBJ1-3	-	CSARVGTRMDTIYF	TGCAGTGCTAGAGTTGGGACCCGAATGGACACCATATATTTT
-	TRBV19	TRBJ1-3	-	CASTLQVSGNTIYF	TGTGCCAGTACCCTACAAGTCTCTGGAAACACCATATATTTT
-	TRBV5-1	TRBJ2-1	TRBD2	CASRALADSYNEQFF	TGCGCCAGCAGGGCCCTAGCGGACTCCTACAATGAGCAGTTCTTC
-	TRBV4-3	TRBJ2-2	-	CASGRDLLIGELFF	TGCGCCAGCGGAAGGGACCTTTTAATCGGGGAGCTGTTTTTT
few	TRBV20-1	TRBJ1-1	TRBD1	CSTFPGGAGNTEAFF	TGCAGTACTTTTCCAGGGGGCGCAGGGAACACTGAAGCTTTCTTT
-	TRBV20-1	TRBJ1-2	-	CSASQHYGYTF	TGCAGTGCTAGTCAACACTATGGCTACACCTTC
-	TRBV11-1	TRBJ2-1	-	CASSLALSYNEQFF	TGTGCCAGCAGCTTAGCGCTCTCGTACAATGAGCAGTTCTTC
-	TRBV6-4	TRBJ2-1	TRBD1	CASSNRGWNEQFF	TGTGCCAGCAGTAACAGGGGATGGAATGAGCAGTTCTTC
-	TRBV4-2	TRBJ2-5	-	CASSQDLSAWETQYF	TGTGCCAGCAGCCAAGATTTATCTGCTTGGGAGACCCAGTACTTC
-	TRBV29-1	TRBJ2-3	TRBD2	CSVRGSSGPTDTQYF	TGCAGCGTCCGAGGGTCTAGCGGACCAACAGATACGCAGTATTTT
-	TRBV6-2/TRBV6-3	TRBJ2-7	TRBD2	CASSFGGDASSYEQYF	TGTGCCAGCAGTTTCGGGGGGGACGCTTCCTCCTACGAGCAGTACTTC
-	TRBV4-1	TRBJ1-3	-	CASSLVQQAPGNTIYF	TGCGCCAGCAGCCTGGTGCAACAGGCACCTGGAAACACCATATATTTT
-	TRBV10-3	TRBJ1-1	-	CAIMLTGNTEAFF	TGTGCCATCATGCTGACAGGAAACACTGAAGCTTTCTTT
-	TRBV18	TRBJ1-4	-	CASSPQDEKLFF	TGTGCCAGCTCCCCTCAAGATGAAAAACTGTTTTTT
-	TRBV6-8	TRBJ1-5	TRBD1	CASRQTGMSNQPRHF	TGTGCCAGCAGACAGACAGGGATGAGCAATCAGCCCCGGCATTTT
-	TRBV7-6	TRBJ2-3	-	CASSLGADTQYF	TGTGCCAGCAGCTTAGGTGCAGATACGCAGTATTTT
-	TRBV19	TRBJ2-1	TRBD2	CASNPTGTSGYNEQFF	TGTGCCAGTAACCCCACCGGGACTAGCGGATACAATGAGCAGTTCTTC
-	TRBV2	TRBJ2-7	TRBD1	CASSEAGGAYEQYF	TGTGCCAGCAGTGAAGCAGGGGGCGCGTACGAGCAGTACTTC
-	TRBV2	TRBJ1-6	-	CASSLEQSSYNSPLHF	TGTGCCAGCAGTCTGGAGCAGAGCTCCTATAATTCACCCCTCCACTTT
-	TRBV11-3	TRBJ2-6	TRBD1	CASSYRTGPINSGANVLTF	TGTGCCAGCAGCTATCGGACAGGGCCTATAAACTCTGGGGCCAACGTCCTGACTTTC
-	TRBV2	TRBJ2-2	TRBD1	CATETGVNTGELFF	TGTGCCACCGAGACAGGGGTCAACACCGGGGAGCTGTTTTTT
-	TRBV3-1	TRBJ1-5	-	CASSQTLGDQPQHF	TGTGCCAGCAGCCAAACCTTAGGGGATCAGCCCCAGCATTTT
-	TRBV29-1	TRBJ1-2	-	CSFLPGMAGYTF	TGCAGCTTTCTCCCAGGGATGGCTGGCTACACCTTC
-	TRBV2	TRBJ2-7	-	CVSRGGYYEQYF	TGTGTCAGCAGAGGGGGTTACTACGAGCAGTACTTC
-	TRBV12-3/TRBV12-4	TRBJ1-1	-	CASSRTTNTEAFF	TGTGCCAGCAGTCGAACAACGAACACTGAAGCTTTCTTT
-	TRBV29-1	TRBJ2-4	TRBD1	CSGQGLKNIQYF	TGCAGCGGACAGGGTTTGAAAAACATTCAGTACTTC
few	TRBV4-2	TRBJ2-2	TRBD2	CASSQPGTSENTGELFF	TGTGCCAGCAGCCAACCCGGGACTAGCGAGAACACCGGGGAGCTGTTTTTT
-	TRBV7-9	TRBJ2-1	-	CASSLGGHEQFF	TGTGCCAGCAGCCTAGGGGGGCATGAGCAGTTCTTC
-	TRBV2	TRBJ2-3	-	CANSDDGGTQYF	TGTGCCAACAGCGACGACGGGGGTACGCAGTATTTT
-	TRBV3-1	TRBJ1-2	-	CASSQGRLLGGYTF	TGTGCCAGCAGCCAAGGCCGACTCCTGGGAGGCTACACCTTC
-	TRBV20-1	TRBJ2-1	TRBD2	CSALTSGSFHEQFF	TGCAGTGCGCTCACTAGCGGGAGTTTTCATGAGCAGTTCTTC
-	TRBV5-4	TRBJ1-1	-	CASTPRTGLNTEAFF	TGTGCCAGCACCCCCCGTACAGGGCTGAACACTGAAGCTTTCTTT
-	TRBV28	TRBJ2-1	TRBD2	CASSSGLVSFYNEQFF	TGTGCCAGCAGTTCTGGACTAGTCTCCTTCTACAATGAGCAGTTCTTC
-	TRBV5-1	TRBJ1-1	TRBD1	CASSPGQGALAFF	TGCGCCAGCAGCCCGGGACAGGGGGCTTTGGCTTTCTTT
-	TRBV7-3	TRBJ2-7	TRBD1	CASSPSGQGYEQYF	TGTGCCAGCAGCCCTTCCGGACAGGGCTACGAGCAGTACTTC
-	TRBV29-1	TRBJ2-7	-	CSVEDRVTGNQQYF	TGCAGCGTTGAAGATCGGGTGACAGGAAACCAGCAGTACTTC
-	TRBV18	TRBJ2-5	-	CASSRNSQGRIETQYF	TGTGCCAGCTCACGTAATAGCCAGGGGCGGATTGAGACCCAGTACTTC
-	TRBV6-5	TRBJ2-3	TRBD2	CASSSWTSSISDTQYF	TGTGCCAGCAGTTCCTGGACTAGCTCCATCTCGGATACGCAGTATTTT